This entry lists 4 T cell receptor beta chains sequenced from one sample in a study of a mutant IDH1 vaccine in newly diagnosed glioma. Stated time point: week 47, end of study. Vaccination used 300 ug of mutant IDH1 20-mer peptide per dose, with topical imiquimod. For these receptors, no antigen is known. The protocol was immunoSEQ multiplex PCR, while the TCRdb copy is restricted to in-frame clones and leaves out a portion. The sample contains tens of thousands of clones, over 85% of which appear only once. Here the sequenced sample was PBMCs, taken from a glioma patient whose treatment included an IDH1 peptide vaccine. These receptors were taken from a man aged 35 to 55 with glioma.

V gene TRBV7-9 combines with J gene TRBJ2-3; D remains unclear. The V end lost 3 bases, the J end lost 0 bases, and 10 bases lay between the germline ends. In germline, CDR1 is SEHNR, CDR2 FQNEAQ (reference sequence). The CDR3 has 15 amino acids. CDR3 region: CASSFDRESTDTQYF. In DNA, the CDR3 is TGTGCCAGCAGCTTCGACCGCGAGAGCACAGATACGCAGTATTTT.

The genes are TRBV5-1 and TRBJ2-3; perhaps TRBD1 as D (6 bases). Germline V gene sequence: CDR1 SGHRS, CDR2 YFSETQ. There are 15 residues in the CDR3. Trimming removed 4 bases from V and 1 base from J, with 13 bases in between. The CDR3 nucleotides read TGCGCCAGCAGCACGACTACAGGGCGCACAGATACGCAGTATTTT. Amino acid sequence: CASSTTTGRTDTQYF.

This clone was seen only a few times. V usage is TRBV6-1 and J usage is TRBJ2-7, with D unresolved. Germline values: CDR1 MNHNS, CDR2 SASEGT. V was pared by 8 bases and J by 0 bases, with 14 bases between. The CDR3 length is 14 residues. The DNA for the CDR3 is TGTGCCAGCCGGCGGACGGAAAACTCCTACGAGCAGTACTTC. As protein: CASRRTENSYEQYF.

V and J are TRBV2 and TRBJ2-5, with 10 bases lining up with TRBD2. The CDR3 sequence is 15 residues long. V lost 8 bases to trimming and J lost 5 bases; unmatched junction nucleotides: 11. The V gene's germline CDR1 is SNHLY and CDR2 FYNNEI. CDR3 nucleotide sequence: TGTGCCAGCTACCCCCTACTAGCGGGGCTTGAGACCCAGTACTTC. It translates to CASYPLLAGLETQYF.